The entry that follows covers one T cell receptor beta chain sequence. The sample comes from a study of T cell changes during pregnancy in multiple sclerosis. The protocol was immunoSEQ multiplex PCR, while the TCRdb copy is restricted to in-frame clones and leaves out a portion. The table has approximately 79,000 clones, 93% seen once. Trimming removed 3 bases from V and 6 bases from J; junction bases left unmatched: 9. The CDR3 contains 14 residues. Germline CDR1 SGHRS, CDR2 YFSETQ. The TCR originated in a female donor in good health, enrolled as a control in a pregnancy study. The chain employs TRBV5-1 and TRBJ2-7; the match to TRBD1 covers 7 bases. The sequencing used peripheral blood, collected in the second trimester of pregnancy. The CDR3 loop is CASSSDRVVSEQYF. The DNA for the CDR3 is TGCGCCAGCAGCTCAGACAGGGTGGTGAGCGAGCAGTACTTC.